This T cell receptor beta chain was recorded in a study of blood T cell repertoires in COVID-19. The CDR3 has 16 amino acids. The V segment lost 4 bases and the J segment 1 base; nucleotides outside the gene matches: 10. Germline V gives CDR1 SGHDT, CDR2 YYEEEE. The method was immunoSEQ multiplex PCR; TCRdb's version includes in-frame clones alone and lacks a portion of them. The table lists 95,000 to 150,000 clones, around 74% of them singletons. Sequencing used peripheral blood. The V and J genes are TRBV5-6 and TRBJ1-2; 7 nucleotides line up with TRBD1. The origin of this receptor is a man in his fifties or sixties with acute or convalescent COVID-19. CDR3 sequence reads: CASSLRTGALNYGYTF. The CDR3 DNA sequence: TGTGCCAGCAGCCTACGGACAGGAGCGCTTAACTATGGCTACACCTTC.